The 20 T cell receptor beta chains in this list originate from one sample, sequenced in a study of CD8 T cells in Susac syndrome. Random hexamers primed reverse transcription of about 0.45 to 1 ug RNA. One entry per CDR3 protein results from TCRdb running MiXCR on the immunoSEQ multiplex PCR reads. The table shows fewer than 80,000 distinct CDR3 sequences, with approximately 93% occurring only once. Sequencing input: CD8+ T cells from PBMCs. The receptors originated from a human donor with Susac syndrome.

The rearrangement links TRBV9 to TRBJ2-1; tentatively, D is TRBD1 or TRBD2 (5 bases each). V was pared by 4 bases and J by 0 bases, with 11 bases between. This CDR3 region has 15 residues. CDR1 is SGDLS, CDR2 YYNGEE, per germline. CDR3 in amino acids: CASSPSGSSYNEQFF. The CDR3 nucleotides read TGTGCCAGCAGCCCATCAGGGAGCTCCTACAATGAGCAGTTCTTC.

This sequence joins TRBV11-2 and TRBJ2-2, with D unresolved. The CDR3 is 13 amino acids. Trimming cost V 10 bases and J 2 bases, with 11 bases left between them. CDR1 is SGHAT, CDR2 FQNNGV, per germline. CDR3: CATPKGNTGELFF. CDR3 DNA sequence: TGTGCCACCCCCAAAGGAAACACCGGGGAGCTGTTTTTT.

CDR3: CSAALGNEQFF. CDR3 bases: TGCAGTGCTGCCTTGGGGAATGAGCAGTTCTTC. This chain joins TRBV20-1 and TRBJ2-1, with D unresolved. V dropped 5 bases and J dropped 7 bases, with 9 bases sitting between them. CDR1 is DFQATT and CDR2 is SNEGSKA in the germline V gene (reference sequence). The CDR3 runs to 11 residues.

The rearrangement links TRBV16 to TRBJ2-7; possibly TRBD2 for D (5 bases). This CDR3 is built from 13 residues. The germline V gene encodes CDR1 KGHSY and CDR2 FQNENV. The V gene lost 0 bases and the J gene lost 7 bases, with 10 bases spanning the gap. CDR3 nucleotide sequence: TGTGCCAGCAGCCAATCTTGGTCGGGGGAGCAGTACTTC. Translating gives CASSQSWSGEQYF.

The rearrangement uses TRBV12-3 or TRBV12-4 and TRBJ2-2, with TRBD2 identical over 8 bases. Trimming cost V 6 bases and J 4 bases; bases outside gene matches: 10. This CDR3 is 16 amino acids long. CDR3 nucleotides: TGTGCCAGCAGCTACCCGGGACTAGTAGCCACCGGGGAGCTGTTTTTT. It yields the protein CASSYPGLVATGELFF.

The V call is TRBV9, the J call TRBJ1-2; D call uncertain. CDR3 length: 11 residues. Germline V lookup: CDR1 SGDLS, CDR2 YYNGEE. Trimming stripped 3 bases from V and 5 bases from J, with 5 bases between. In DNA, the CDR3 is TGTGCCAGCAGCGACTGGTATGGCTACACCTTC. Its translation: CASSDWYGYTF.

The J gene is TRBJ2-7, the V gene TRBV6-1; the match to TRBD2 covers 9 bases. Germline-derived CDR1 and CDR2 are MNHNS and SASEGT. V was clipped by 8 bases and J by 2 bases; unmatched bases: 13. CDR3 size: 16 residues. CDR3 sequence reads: CASQPMSGGITYEQYF. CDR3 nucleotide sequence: TGTGCCAGCCAGCCCATGAGCGGGGGGATTACCTACGAGCAGTACTTC.

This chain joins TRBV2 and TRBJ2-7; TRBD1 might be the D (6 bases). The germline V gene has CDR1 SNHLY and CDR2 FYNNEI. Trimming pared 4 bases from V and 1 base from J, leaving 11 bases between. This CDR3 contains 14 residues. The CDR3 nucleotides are TGTGCCAGCAGTGTGCAACAGGGTTCCTACGAGCAGTACTTC. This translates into CASSVQQGSYEQYF.

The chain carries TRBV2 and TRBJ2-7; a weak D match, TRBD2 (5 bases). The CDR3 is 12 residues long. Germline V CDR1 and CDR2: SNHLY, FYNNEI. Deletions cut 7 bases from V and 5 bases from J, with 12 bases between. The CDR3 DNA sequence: TGTGCCAGCAAAGGAGGTAGAGACGAGCAGTACTTC. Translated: CASKGGRDEQYF.

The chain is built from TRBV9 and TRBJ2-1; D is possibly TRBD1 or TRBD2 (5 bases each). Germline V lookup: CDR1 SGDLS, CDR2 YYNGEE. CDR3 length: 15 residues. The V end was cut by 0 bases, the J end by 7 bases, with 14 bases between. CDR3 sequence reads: CASSVAGTVRNEQFF. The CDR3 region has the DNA TGTGCCAGCAGCGTAGCAGGGACCGTTAGGAATGAGCAGTTCTTC.

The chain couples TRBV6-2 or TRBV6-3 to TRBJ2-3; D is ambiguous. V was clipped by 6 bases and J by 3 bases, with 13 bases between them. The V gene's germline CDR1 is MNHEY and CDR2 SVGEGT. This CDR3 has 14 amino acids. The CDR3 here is CASRTLRETDTQYF. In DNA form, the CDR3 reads TGTGCCAGCAGGACGTTAAGGGAAACAGATACGCAGTATTTT.

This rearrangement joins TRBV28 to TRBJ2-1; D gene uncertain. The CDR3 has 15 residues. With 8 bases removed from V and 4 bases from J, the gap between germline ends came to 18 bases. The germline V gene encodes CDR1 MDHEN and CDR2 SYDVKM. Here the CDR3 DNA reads TGTGCCAGCTCTCCCGCTCTTTACGAGTACAATGAGCAGTTCTTC. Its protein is CASSPALYEYNEQFF.

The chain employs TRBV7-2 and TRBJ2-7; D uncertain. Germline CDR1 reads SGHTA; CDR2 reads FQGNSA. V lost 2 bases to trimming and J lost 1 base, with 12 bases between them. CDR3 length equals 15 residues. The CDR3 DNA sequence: TGTGCCAGCAGCTTAATCCAGCTTCCGTCCTACGAGCAGTACTTC. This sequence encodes CASSLIQLPSYEQYF. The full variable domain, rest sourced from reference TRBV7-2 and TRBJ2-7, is GAGVSQSPSNKVTEKGKDVELRCDPISGHTALYWYRQSLGQGLEFLIYFQGNSAPDKSGLPSDRFSAERTGGSVSTLTIQRTQQEDSAVYLCASSLIQLPSYEQYFGPGTRLTVT.

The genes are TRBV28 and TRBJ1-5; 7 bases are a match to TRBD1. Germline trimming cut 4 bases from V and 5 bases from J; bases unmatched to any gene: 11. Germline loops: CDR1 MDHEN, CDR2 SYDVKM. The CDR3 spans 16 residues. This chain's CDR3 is CASSSVTGMYDQPQHF. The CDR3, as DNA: TGTGCCAGCAGTTCCGTGACAGGGATGTATGATCAGCCCCAGCATTTT.

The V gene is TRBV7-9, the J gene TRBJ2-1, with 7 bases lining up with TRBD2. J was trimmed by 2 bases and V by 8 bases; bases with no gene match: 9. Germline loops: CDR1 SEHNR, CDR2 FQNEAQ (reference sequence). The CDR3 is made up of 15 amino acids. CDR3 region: CASLLGLKPYNEQFF. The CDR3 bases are TGTGCCAGCCTTTTGGGACTAAAACCCTACAATGAGCAGTTCTTC.

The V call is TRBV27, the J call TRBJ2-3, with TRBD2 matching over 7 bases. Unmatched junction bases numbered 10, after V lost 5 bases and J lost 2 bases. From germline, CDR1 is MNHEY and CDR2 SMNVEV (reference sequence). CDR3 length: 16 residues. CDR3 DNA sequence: TGTGCCAGCAGTCCAGACTACCGGGACTACACAGATACGCAGTATTTT. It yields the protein CASSPDYRDYTDTQYF.

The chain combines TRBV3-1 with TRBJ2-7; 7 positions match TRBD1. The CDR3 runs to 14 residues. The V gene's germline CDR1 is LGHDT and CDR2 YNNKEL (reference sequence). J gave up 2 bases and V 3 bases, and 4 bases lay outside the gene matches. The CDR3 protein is CASSQGQSTYEQYF. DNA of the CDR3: TGTGCCAGCAGCCAGGGACAGTCCACCTACGAGCAGTACTTC.

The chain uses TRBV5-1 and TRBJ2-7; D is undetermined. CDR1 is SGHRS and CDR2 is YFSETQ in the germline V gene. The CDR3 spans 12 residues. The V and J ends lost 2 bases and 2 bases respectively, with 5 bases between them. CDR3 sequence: CASSFDTYEQYF. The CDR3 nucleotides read TGCGCCAGCAGCTTTGATACCTACGAGCAGTACTTC.

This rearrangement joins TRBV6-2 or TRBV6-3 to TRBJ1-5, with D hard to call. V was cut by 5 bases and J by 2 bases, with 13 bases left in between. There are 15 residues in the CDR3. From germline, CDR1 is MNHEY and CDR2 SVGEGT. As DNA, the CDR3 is TGTGCCAGCAGTCCGAGGAGGGATGGCAATCAGCCCCAGCATTTT. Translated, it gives CASSPRRDGNQPQHF.

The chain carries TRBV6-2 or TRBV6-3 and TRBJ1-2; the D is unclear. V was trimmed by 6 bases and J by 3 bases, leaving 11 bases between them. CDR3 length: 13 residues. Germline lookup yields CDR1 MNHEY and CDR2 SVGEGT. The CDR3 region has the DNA TGTGCCAGCAGCGCACTGGGGTACTATGGCTACACCTTC. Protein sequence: CASSALGYYGYTF.